Shown below are 20 T cell receptor beta chains from a single sample sequenced in a study of PD-1 blockade in classical Hodgkin lymphoma. Generated by immunoSEQ multiplex PCR, the TCRdb table keeps only in-frame clones and is missing some. The table includes about 60,000 clones, 91% detected once. Time point indicated: cycle 4 day 1 (C4D1), after five to seven weeks of nivolumab. Exposure to brentuximab vedotin varied, and each patient had relapsed following autologous stem cell transplantation. The sequencing used peripheral blood mononuclear cells (PBMCs), collected before the fourth cycle of nivolumab. These receptors originate from a human donor with classical Hodgkin lymphoma.

The V gene is TRBV30, the J gene TRBJ1-2, with D unresolved. V was pared by 0 bases and J by 10 bases, with 9 bases between. Looked up from germline, CDR1 is GTSNPN and CDR2 is SVGIG (reference sequence). The CDR3 loop spans 11 amino acids. This chain's CDR3 is CAWSVSYNYTF. CDR3 in DNA: TGTGCCTGGAGTGTAAGCTACAACTACACCTTC.

The gene calls are TRBV9 and TRBJ2-3; D is perhaps TRBD2 (6 bases). From germline, CDR1 is SGDLS and CDR2 YYNGEE. This CDR3 has 15 amino acids. Trimming removed 4 bases at V and 3 bases at J, with 15 bases between. In DNA form, the CDR3 reads TGTGCCAGCAGCTTTGCCGGGAGTAGGACAGATACGCAGTATTTT. Its protein product is CASSFAGSRTDTQYF.

The chain has TRBV19 and TRBJ1-6; D is unclear. CDR3 length: 13 amino acids. V lost 4 bases to trimming and J lost 7 bases, with 8 bases between them. Germline lookup yields CDR1 LNHDA and CDR2 SQIVND (reference sequence). The CDR3 region is CASSTRGNSPLHF. The CDR3 DNA reads TGTGCCAGTAGTACCCGCGGGAATTCACCCCTCCACTTT.

V usage is TRBV19 and J usage is TRBJ2-6; no firm D call. With 5 bases removed from V and 2 bases from J, the gap between germline ends came to 4 bases. The CDR3 covers 13 residues. Germline CDR1 LNHDA, CDR2 SQIVND (reference sequence). The CDR3 spells CASSFAGANVLTF. The CDR3 DNA reads TGTGCCAGTAGTTTCGCTGGGGCCAACGTCCTGACTTTC.

J is TRBJ2-1 and V is TRBV6-1, with 8 nucleotides matching TRBD2. V gave up 6 bases and J gave up 9 bases; unmatched junction bases: 7. In germline, CDR1 is MNHNS, CDR2 SASEGT. This CDR3 has 13 amino acids. DNA of the CDR3: TGTGCCAGCAGGGCGGGGGGCAGGGGTGAGCAGTTCTTC. This gives the protein CASRAGGRGEQFF.

This rearrangement joins TRBV30 to TRBJ1-1; D not resolved. Germline CDR1 is GTSNPN and CDR2 is SVGIG (reference sequence). The ends were cut back, 0 bases at V and 3 bases at J, with 8 bases in the middle. The CDR3 is 13 amino acids. This CDR3 reads CAWSVQSYTEAFF. Written as DNA, the CDR3 is TGTGCCTGGAGTGTACAGAGTTACACTGAAGCTTTCTTT.

The gene calls are TRBV4-1 and TRBJ1-1; D not certain. V gave up 0 bases and J gave up 1 base, with 12 bases separating them. This CDR3 spans 16 amino acids. Germline-derived CDR1 and CDR2 are MGHRA and YSYEKL. The CDR3 spells CASSQEASGSNTEAFF. DNA of the CDR3: TGCGCCAGCAGCCAAGAAGCCTCAGGCTCGAACACTGAAGCTTTCTTT.

The chain combines TRBV7-9 with TRBJ2-7; 11 bases agree with TRBD1. With V trimmed by 5 bases and J by 7 bases, 10 bases remained unmatched. Germline V gene lookup returns CDR1 SEHNR and CDR2 FQNEAQ (reference sequence). This CDR3 region has 15 residues. CDR3 residues: CASSPPGQGAGEQYF. CDR3 sequence (DNA): TGTGCCAGCAGCCCCCCAGGACAGGGGGCAGGAGAGCAGTACTTC. Looking up the rest from reference TRBV7-9 and TRBJ2-7 gives the full variable domain: DTGVSQNPRHKITKRGQNVTFRCDPISEHNRLYWYRQTLGQGPEFLTYFQNEAQLEKSRLLSDRFSAERPKGSFSTLEIQRTEQGDSAMYLCASSPPGQGAGEQYFGPGTRLTVT.

This chain connects TRBV18 to TRBJ2-7, with D perhaps TRBD1 (5 bases). Per the germline V gene, CDR1 is KGHSH and CDR2 is LQKENI. Trimming took 2 bases from V and 0 from J, leaving 14 bases between them. The CDR3 runs 16 residues. The CDR3 here is CASSPLGQQSSYEQYF. Here the CDR3 DNA reads TGTGCCAGCTCACCATTGGGGCAGCAAAGCTCCTACGAGCAGTACTTC. Using reference TRBV18 and TRBJ2-7 for the parts outside the CDR3, the full variable domain is NAGVMQNPRHLVRRRGQEARLRCSPMKGHSHVYWYRQLPEEGLKFMVYLQKENIIDESGMPKERFSAEFPKEGPSILRIQQVVRGDSAAYFCASSPLGQQSSYEQYFGPGTRLTVT.

About this clone: In the same sample, other DNA sequences code for this CDR3. The CDR3 spells CASRRTGGEAFF. CDR3 nucleotides: TGTGCCAGCAGGAGGACAGGGGGTGAAGCTTTCTTT. J is TRBJ1-1 and V is TRBV6-5, with 10 bases fitting TRBD1. The CDR3 runs to 12 residues. V was clipped by 6 bases and J by 7 bases; unmatched bases: 2. Germline V gene lookup returns CDR1 MNHEY and CDR2 SVGAGI.

The chain is built from TRBV18 and TRBJ2-7; D is uncertain. Germline V gene data show CDR1 as KGHSH and CDR2 as LQKENI. V lost 0 bases and J lost 2, with 17 bases in between. The CDR3 is made up of 17 amino acids. The CDR3 nucleotides are TGTGCCAGCTCACCACCGAAGTGGTTTTTATATCCCTACGAGCAGTACTTC. It translates to CASSPPKWFLYPYEQYF.

The J gene is TRBJ1-2, the V gene TRBV29-1, with D unresolved. The CDR3 is 13 residues long. V shed 1 base and J shed 4 bases, with 10 bases lying between them. The V gene's germline CDR1 is SQVTM and CDR2 ANQGSEA. The CDR3 nucleotides read TGCAGCGTTGAAGGAGTACGGGGCTATGGCTACACCTTC. Encoded protein: CSVEGVRGYGYTF.

Concerning this clone itself: A read error may produce the germline difference seen at one junction end. This chain uses TRBV5-1 with TRBJ1-3, with D perhaps TRBD1 (5 bases). The CDR3 is made up of 15 amino acids. Germline CDR1 and CDR2: SGHRS and YFSETQ. This CDR3 reads CASSLGVTAGNTIYF. Written as DNA, the CDR3 is TGTGCCAGCAGCTTGGGGGTAACAGCTGGAAACACCATATATTTT.

This rearrangement joins TRBV29-1 to TRBJ2-6; D is possibly TRBD1 or TRBD2 (5 bases each). V lost 1 base and J lost 0, with 7 bases in between. The CDR3 is 15 amino acids. Germline V gene lookup returns CDR1 SQVTM and CDR2 ANQGSEA. The CDR3 DNA reads TGCAGCGTTGAAGGGGGGAGCTCTGGGGCCAACGTCCTGACTTTC. This sequence encodes CSVEGGSSGANVLTF.

V gene TRBV28 combines with J gene TRBJ1-6; D call uncertain. The germline CDR1 and CDR2 sequences are MDHEN and SYDVKM. V lost 2 bases to trimming and J lost 9 bases, with 14 bases between them. The CDR3 contains 15 residues. The CDR3 is CASSLDPGNSSPLHF. In DNA, the CDR3 is TGTGCCAGCAGTTTAGACCCGGGGAACAGTTCACCCCTCCACTTT.

V gene TRBV29-1 combines with J gene TRBJ2-5; D is undetermined. Trimming took off 4 bases at V and 4 bases at J, with 7 bases between the two ends. This CDR3 has 11 amino acids. Germline values: CDR1 SQVTM, CDR2 ANQGSEA. CDR3 coding DNA: TGCAGCGTTGTGATCGTAGAGACCCAGTACTTC. Its protein is CSVVIVETQYF.

This sequence joins TRBV2 and TRBJ2-3, with a possible D match to TRBD1 (6 bases). This CDR3 contains 14 residues. Germline V gene lookup returns CDR1 SNHLY and CDR2 FYNNEI. Between the trimmed V and J ends, which lost 7 bases and 1 base, there was a span of 12 bases. The CDR3 coding sequence is TGTGCCAGCAAGGGGGACACACGCACAGATACGCAGTATTTT. It encodes CASKGDTRTDTQYF.

This sequence joins TRBV30 and TRBJ1-2, with 7 bases lining up with TRBD1. Looked up from germline, CDR1 is GTSNPN and CDR2 is SVGIG (reference sequence). The V gene end was trimmed by 3 bases and the J gene end by 11 bases; junction bases not matched to a gene: 21. The CDR3 loop spans 16 amino acids. CDR3 region: CAWRVYGVGGSGSYTF. The CDR3 DNA is TGTGCCTGGAGAGTGTACGGGGTAGGGGGCTCCGGTTCATACACCTTC.

A few counts support this clone. The V and J genes are TRBV10-3 and TRBJ2-2; 9 bases agree with TRBD1. This CDR3 spans 16 amino acids. Germline lookup yields CDR1 ENHRY and CDR2 SYGVKD. The J segment lost 5 bases and the V segment lost 6 bases, leaving 10 bases of the junction unmatched. The CDR3 DNA reads TGTGCCATCAGGGTCCCGGGACAGGGTGGGACCGGGGAGCTGTTTTTT. Encoded protein: CAIRVPGQGGTGELFF.

The chain links TRBV6-5 to TRBJ2-1; D is ambiguous. The germline CDR1 and CDR2 sequences are MNHEY and SVGAGI. The CDR3 consists of 11 residues. The V end was cut by 7 bases, the J end by 9 bases, with 10 bases between. In DNA, the CDR3 is TGTGCCAGCACCCCCCTTTTTGAGCAGTTCTTC. Residues: CASTPLFEQFF.